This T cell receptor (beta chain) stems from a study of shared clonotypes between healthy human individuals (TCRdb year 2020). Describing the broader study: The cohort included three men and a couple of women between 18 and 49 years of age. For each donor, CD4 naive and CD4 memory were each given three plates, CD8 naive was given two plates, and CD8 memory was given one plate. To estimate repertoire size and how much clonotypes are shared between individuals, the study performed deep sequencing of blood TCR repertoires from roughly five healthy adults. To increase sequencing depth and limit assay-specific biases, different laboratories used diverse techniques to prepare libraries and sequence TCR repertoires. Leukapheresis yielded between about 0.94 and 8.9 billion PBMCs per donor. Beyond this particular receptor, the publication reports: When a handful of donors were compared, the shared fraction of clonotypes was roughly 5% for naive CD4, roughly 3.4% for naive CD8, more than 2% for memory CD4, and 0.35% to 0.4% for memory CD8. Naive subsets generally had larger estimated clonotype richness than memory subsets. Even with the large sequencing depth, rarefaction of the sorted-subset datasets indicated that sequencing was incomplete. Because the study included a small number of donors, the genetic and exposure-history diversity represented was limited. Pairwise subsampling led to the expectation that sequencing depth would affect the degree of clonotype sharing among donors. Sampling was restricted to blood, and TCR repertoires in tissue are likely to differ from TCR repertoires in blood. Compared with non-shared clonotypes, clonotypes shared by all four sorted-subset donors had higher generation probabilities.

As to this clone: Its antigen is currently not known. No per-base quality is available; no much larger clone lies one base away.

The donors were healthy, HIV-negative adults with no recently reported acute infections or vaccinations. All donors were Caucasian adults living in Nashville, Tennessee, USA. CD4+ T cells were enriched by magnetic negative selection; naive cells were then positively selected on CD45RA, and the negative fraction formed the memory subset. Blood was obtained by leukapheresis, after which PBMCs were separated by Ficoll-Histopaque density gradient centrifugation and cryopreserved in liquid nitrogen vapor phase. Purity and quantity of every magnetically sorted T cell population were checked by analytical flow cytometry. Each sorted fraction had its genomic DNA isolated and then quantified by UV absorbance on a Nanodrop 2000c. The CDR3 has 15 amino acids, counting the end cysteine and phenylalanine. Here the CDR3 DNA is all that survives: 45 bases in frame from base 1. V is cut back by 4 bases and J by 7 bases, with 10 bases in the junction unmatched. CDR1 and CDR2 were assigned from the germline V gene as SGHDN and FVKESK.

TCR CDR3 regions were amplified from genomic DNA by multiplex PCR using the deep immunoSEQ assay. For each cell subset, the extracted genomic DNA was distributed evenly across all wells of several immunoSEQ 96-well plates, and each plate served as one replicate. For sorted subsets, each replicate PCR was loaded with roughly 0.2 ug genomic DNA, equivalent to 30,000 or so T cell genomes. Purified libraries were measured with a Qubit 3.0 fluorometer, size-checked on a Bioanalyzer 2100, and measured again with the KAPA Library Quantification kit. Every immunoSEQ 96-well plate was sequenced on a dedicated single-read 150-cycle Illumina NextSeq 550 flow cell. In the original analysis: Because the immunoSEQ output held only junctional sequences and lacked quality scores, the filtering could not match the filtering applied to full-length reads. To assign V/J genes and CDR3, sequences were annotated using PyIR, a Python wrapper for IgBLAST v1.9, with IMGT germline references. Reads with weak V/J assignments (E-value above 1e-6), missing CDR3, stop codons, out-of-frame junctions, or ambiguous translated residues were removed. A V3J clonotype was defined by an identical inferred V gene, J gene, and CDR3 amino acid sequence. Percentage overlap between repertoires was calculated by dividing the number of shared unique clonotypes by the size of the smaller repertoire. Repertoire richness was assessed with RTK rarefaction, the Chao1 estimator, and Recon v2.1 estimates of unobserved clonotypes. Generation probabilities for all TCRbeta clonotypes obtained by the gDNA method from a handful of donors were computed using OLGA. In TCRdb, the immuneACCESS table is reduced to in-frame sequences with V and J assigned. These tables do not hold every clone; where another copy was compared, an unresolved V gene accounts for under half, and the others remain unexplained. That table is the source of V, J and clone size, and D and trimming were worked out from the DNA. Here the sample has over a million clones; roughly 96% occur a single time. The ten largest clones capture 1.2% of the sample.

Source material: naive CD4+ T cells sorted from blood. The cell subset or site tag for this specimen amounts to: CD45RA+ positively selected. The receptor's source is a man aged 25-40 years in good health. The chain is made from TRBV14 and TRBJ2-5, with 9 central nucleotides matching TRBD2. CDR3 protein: CASSPPGLARGTQYF. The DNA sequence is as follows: TGTGCCAGCAGCCCACCGGGACTAGCCCGGGGGACCCAGTACTTC.